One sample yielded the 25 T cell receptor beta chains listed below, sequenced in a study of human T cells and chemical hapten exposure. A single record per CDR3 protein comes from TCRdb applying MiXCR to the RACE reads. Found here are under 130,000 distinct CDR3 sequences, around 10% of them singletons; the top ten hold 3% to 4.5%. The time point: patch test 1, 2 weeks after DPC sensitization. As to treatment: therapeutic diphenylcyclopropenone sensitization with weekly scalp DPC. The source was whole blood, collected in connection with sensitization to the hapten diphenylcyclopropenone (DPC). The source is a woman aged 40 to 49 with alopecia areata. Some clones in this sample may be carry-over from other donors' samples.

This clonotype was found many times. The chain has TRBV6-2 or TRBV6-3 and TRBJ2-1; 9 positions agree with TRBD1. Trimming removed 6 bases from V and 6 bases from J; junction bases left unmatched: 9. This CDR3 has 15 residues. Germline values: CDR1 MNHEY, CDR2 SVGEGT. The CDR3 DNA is TGTGCCAGCAGCCCCGGGACAGGGCACGCCAATGAGCAGTTCTTC. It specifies CASSPGTGHANEQFF.

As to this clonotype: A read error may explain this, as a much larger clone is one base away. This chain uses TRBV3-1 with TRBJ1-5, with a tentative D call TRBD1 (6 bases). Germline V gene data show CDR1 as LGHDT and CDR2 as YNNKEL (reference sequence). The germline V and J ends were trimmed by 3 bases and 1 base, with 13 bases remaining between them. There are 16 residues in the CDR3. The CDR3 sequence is CASSQRGCGSNQPQHF. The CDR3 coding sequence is TGTGCCAGCAGCCAGAGGGGGTGCGGGAGCAATCAGCCCCAGCATTTT.

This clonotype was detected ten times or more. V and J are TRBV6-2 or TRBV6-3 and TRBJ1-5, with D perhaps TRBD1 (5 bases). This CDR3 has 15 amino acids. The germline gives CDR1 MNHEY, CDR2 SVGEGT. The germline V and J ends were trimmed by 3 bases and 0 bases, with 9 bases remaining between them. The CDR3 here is CASSYGGASNQPQHF. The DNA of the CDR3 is TGTGCCAGCAGTTATGGAGGGGCTAGCAATCAGCCCCAGCATTTT.

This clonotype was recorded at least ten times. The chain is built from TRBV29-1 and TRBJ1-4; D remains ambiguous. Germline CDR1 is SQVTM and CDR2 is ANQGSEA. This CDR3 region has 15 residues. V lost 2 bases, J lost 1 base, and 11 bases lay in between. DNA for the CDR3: TGCAGCGTTGAACCTATAGCCGAAACTAATGAAAAACTGTTTTTT. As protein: CSVEPIAETNEKLFF.

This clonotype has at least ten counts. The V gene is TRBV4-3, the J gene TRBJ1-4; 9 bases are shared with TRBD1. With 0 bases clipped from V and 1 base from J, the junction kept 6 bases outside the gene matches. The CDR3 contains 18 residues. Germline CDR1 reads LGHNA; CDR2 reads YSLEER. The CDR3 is CASSQDTTGGLTNEKLFF. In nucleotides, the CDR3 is TGCGCCAGCAGCCAAGATACGACAGGGGGACTAACTAATGAAAAACTGTTTTTT.

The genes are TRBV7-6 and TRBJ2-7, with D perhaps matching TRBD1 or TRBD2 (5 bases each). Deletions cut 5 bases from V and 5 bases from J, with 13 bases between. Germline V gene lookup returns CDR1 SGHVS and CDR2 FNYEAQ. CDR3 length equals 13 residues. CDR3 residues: CASSPSGTHEQYF. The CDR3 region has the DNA TGTGCCAGCAGCCCCTCCGGGACGCACGAGCAGTACTTC.

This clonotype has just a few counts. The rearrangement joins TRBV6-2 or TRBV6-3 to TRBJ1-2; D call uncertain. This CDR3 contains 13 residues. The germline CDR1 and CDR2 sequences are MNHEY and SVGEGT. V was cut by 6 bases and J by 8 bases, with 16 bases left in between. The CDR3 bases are TGTGCCAGCAGCCCCGTGAGGGAACAGGGCTACACCTTC. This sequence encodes CASSPVREQGYTF.

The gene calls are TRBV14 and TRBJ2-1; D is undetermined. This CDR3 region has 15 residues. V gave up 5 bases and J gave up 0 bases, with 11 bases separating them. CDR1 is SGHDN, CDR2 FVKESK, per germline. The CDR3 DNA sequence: TGTGCCAGCAGCGTTTTGGCGAGCTCCTACAATGAGCAGTTCTTC. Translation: CASSVLASSYNEQFF.

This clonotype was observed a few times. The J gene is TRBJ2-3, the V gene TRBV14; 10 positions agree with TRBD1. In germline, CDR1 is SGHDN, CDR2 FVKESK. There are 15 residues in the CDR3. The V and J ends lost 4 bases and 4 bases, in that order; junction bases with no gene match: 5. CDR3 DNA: TGTGCCAGCAGCCGACAGGGGGCTATGGCAGATACGCAGTATTTT. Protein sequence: CASSRQGAMADTQYF. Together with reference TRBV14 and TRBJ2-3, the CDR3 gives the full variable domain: EAGVTQFPSHSVIEKGQTVTLRCDPISGHDNLYWYRRVMGKEIKFLLHFVKESKQDESGMPNNRFLAERTGGTYSTLKVQPAELEDSGVYFCASSRQGAMADTQYFGPGTRLTVL.

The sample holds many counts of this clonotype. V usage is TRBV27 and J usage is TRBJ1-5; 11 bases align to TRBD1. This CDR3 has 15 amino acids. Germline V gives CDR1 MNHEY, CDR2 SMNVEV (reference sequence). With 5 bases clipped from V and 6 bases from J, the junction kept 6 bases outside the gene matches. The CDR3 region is CASSPRTGGGQPQHF. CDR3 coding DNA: TGTGCCAGCAGTCCGAGGACAGGGGGCGGTCAGCCCCAGCATTTT.

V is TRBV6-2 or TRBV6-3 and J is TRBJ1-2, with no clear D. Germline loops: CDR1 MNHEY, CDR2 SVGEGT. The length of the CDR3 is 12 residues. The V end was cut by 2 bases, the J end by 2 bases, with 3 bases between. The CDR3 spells CASSYDNYGYTF. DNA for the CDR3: TGTGCCAGCAGTTACGACAACTATGGCTACACCTTC.

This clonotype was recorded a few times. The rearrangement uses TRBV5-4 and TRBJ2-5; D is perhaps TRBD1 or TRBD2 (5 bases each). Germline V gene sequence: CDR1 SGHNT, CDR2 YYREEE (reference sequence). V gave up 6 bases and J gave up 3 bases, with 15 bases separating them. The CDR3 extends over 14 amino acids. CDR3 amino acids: CASTRDQAEETQYF. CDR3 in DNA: TGTGCCAGCACCAGGGACCAAGCCGAAGAGACCCAGTACTTC. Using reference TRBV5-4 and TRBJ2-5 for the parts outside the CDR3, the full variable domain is ETGVTQSPTHLIKTRGQQVTLRCSSQSGHNTVSWYQQALGQGPQFIFQYYREEENGRGNFPPRFSGLQFPNYSSELNVNALELDDSALYLCASTRDQAEETQYFGPGTRLLVL.

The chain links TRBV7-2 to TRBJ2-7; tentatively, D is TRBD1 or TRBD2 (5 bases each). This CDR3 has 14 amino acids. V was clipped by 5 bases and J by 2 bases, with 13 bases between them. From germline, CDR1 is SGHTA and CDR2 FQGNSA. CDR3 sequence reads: CASSPRGRAYEQYF. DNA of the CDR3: TGTGCCAGCAGCCCCCGGGGCAGGGCCTACGAGCAGTACTTC. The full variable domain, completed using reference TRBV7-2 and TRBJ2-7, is GAGVSQSPSNKVTEKGKDVELRCDPISGHTALYWYRQSLGQGLEFLIYFQGNSAPDKSGLPSDRFSAERTGGSVSTLTIQRTQQEDSAVYLCASSPRGRAYEQYFGPGTRLTVT.

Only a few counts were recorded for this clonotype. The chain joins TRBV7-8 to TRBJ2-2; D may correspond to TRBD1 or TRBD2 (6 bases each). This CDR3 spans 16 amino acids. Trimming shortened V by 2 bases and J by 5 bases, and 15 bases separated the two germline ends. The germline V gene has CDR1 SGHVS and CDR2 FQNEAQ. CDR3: CASSLFGGARTGELFF. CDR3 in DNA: TGTGCCAGCAGCTTATTCGGGGGCGCCCGAACCGGGGAGCTGTTTTTT.

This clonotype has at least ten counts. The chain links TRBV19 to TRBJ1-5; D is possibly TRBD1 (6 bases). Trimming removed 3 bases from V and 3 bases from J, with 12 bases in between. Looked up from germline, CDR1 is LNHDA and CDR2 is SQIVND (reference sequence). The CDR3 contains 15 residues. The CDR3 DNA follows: TGTGCCAGTAGTATGGAGGGGGGGCCCAATCAGCCCCAGCATTTT. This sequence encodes CASSMEGGPNQPQHF.

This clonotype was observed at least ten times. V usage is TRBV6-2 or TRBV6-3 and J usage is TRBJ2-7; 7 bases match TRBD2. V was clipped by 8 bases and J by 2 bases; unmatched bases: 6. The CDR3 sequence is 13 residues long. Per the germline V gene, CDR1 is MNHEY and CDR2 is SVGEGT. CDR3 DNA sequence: TGTGCCAGCGGCCTAGCGGCTGCCTACGAGCAGTACTTC. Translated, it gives CASGLAAAYEQYF.

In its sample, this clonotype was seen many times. CDR3 DNA sequence: TGTGCCAGCAGCTCATCTTGGGGGGGTAGCAATGAGCAGTTCTTC. This translates into CASSSSWGGSNEQFF. The chain employs TRBV7-8 and TRBJ2-1, with 7 bases identical to TRBD2. The germline CDR1 and CDR2 sequences are SGHVS and FQNEAQ. The V segment lost 4 bases and the J segment 6 bases; nucleotides outside the gene matches: 9. The CDR3 loop spans 15 amino acids. Looking up the rest from reference TRBV7-8 and TRBJ2-1 gives the full variable domain: GAGVSQSPRYKVAKRGQDVALRCDPISGHVSLFWYQQALGQGPEFLTYFQNEAQLDKSGLPSDRFFAERPEGSVSTLKIQRTQQEDSAVYLCASSSSWGGSNEQFFGPGTRLTVL.

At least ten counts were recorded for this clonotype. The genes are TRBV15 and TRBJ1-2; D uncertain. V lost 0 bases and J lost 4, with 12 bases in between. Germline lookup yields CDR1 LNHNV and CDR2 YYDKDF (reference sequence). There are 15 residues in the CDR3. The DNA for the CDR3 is TGTGCCACCAGCAGAGATTTTTCGGAGGTCTATGGCTACACCTTC. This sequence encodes CATSRDFSEVYGYTF.

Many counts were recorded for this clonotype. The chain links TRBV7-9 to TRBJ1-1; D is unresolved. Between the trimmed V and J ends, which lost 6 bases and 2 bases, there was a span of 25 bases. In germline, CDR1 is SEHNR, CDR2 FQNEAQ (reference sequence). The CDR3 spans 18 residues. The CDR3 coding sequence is TGTGCCAGCAGACTACCGGGCCCTCGGCCCACGAACAACACTGAAGCTTTCTTT. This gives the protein CASRLPGPRPTNNTEAFF.

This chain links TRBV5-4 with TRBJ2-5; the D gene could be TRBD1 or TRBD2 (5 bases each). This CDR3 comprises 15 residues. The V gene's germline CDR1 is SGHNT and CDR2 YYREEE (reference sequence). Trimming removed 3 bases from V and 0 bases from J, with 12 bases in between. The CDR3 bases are TGTGCCAGCAGCTCGACGGGGCGGTACCAAGAGACCCAGTACTTC. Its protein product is CASSSTGRYQETQYF.

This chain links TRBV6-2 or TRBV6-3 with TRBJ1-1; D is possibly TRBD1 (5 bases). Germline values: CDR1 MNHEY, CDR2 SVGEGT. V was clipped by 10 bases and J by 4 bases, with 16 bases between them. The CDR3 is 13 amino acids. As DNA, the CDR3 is TGTGCCAACAGCCGGGGGTTCGGCACTGAAGCTTTCTTT. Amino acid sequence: CANSRGFGTEAFF.

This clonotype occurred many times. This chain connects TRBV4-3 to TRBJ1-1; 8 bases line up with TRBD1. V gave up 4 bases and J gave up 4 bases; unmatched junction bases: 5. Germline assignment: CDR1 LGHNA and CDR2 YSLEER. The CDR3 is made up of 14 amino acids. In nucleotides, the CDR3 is TGCGCCAGCAGCCTAGATACAGGGGGCACTGAAGCTTTCTTT. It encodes CASSLDTGGTEAFF.

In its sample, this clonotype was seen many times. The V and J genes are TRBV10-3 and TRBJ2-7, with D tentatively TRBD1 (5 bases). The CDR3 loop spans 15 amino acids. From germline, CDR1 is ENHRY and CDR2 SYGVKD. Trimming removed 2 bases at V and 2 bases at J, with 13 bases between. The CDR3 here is CAISERSQGPYEQYF. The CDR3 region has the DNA TGTGCCATCAGTGAGAGGAGCCAGGGCCCCTACGAGCAGTACTTC.

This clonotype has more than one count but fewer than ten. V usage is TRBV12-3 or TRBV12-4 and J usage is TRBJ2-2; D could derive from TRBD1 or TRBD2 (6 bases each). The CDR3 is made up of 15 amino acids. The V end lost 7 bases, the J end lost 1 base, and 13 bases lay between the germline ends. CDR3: CASIWGAGNTGELFF. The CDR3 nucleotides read TGTGCCAGCATCTGGGGGGCGGGGAACACCGGGGAGCTGTTTTTT.

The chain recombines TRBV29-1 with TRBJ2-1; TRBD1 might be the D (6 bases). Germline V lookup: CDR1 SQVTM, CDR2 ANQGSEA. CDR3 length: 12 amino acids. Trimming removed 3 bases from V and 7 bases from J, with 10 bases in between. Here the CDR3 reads CSVDQGSNEQFF. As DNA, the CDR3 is TGCAGCGTTGATCAGGGGTCGAATGAGCAGTTCTTC.